What follows is one T cell receptor (beta chain) and its context. The antigen is not known. For the second PCR, which ran for roughly 6 to 11 cycles, a sample-barcoded 5' primer and a J-beta primer mix were used. Each CDR3 protein gets one entry after TCRdb re-called the 5' RACE reads with MiXCR. The repertoire holds 1,300,000 or so distinct CDR3 sequences, with approximately 63% as singletons. The CDR3 spans 13 residues. The germline gives CDR1 LGHDT, CDR2 YNNKEL (reference sequence). V was cut by 4 bases and J by 3 bases, with 9 bases left in between. The sample belongs to a study of blood T cells in healthy people across ages. Findings and limits, study-wide: Both higher diversity and more naive CD4+ cells marked long-lived donors when set against aged donors. Estimates of diversity drawn from one million T cells were considered underestimates. Naive T cell percentage by flow cytometry tracked strongly with beta diversity. Per-million-T-cell TCR beta diversity fell roughly linearly with age.

The sequenced material came from blood. The rearrangement joins TRBV3-1 to TRBJ2-5; no reliable D call. The clonotype was recovered from a man between 18 and 35 years old in good health. The CDR3 region has the DNA TGTGCCAGCAGCCCCTCTACAAAAGAGACCCAGTACTTC. Encoded protein: CASSPSTKETQYF.